This T cell receptor (beta chain) was observed in a study of response to subunit inactivated influenza vaccine. The study, taken as a whole, reports: The authors put forward the suggestion that each seasonal influenza vaccination may bring in only a limited number of new T cells.

Each CDR3 protein is one row after TCRdb ran MiXCR on the RT-PCR reads. This table has 450,000 to 600,000 distinct CDR3 sequences, less than 8% appearing once. This clonotype was seen a handful of times. Its antigen is currently unknown. This CDR3 is 15 amino acids long. V gave up 7 bases and J gave up 6 bases; unmatched junction bases: 10. CDR1 is MNHEY and CDR2 is SMNVEV in the germline V gene (reference sequence). Sample: PBMCs from blood, taken around 2 years after vaccination. The TCR sequence derives from a man in his fifties or sixties who received an inactivated influenza vaccine. V is TRBV27 and J is TRBJ2-1, with TRBD2 matching over 9 bases. The CDR3 loop is CASIDSGSRGNEQFF. Here the CDR3 DNA reads TGTGCCAGCATTGATAGCGGGAGTAGGGGCAATGAGCAGTTCTTC.